This entry lists 20 T cell receptor beta chains sequenced from one sample in a study of OX40 agonist ivuxolimab in advanced cancers. Generated by immunoSEQ multiplex PCR, the TCRdb table keeps only in-frame clones and is missing some. The table has tens of thousands of clones, more than 90% seen once. Sequencing used CD4+ or CD8+ T cells sorted from blood, obtained in a trial of the OX40 agonist ivuxolimab. The source of these receptors is an adult with an advanced solid tumor such as melanoma, head and neck, liver or kidney cancer.

In its sample, this clone was seen once. The rearrangement joins TRBV5-6 to TRBJ2-1; D is possibly TRBD1 (6 bases). Trimming removed 3 bases from V and 2 bases from J, with 18 bases in between. CDR1 SGHDT and CDR2 YYEEEE come from the germline V gene. This CDR3 has 17 residues. The CDR3 coding sequence is TGTGCCAGCAGCTCTCAGGGGTTTGCGGGCCCCTACAATGAGCAGTTCTTC. Translated, it gives CASSSQGFAGPYNEQFF.

This clone was detected only once. The V and J genes are TRBV7-3 and TRBJ2-7; no reliable D call. Germline CDR1 and CDR2: SGHTA and FQGTGA. Trimming took 4 bases from V and 0 from J, leaving 16 bases between them. The CDR3 runs 16 residues. The CDR3 region has the DNA TGTGCCAGCAGCTCCCCCCCCGAGCGCGGCTCCTACGAGCAGTACTTC. Protein sequence: CASSSPPERGSYEQYF.

The chain joins TRBV6-6 to TRBJ2-7; D remains ambiguous. Germline values: CDR1 MNHNY, CDR2 SVGAGI (reference sequence). V was cut by 5 bases and J by 10 bases, with 12 bases left in between. The CDR3 runs 11 residues. The CDR3, as DNA: TGTGCCAGCAGTGAAATCTGGGCTCAGTACTTC. Its translation is CASSEIWAQYF.

This chain links TRBV27 with TRBJ2-5, with 13 bases aligning to TRBD2. Germline lookup yields CDR1 MNHEY and CDR2 SMNVEV (reference sequence). This CDR3 region has 17 residues. The J segment lost 5 bases and the V segment lost 5 bases, leaving 11 bases of the junction unmatched. The CDR3 DNA is TGTGCCAGCAGTCCCCGGGGACTAGCGGGAACGTGGGAGACCCAGTACTTC. It translates to CASSPRGLAGTWETQYF.

This clone was seen just once. The chain is built from TRBV9 and TRBJ2-2; D is unclear. CDR1 is SGDLS and CDR2 is YYNGEE in the germline V gene. Trimming removed 1 base at V and 4 bases at J, with 5 bases between. The CDR3 totals 13 residues. The CDR3 protein is CASSVNPTGELFF. CDR3 sequence (DNA): TGTGCCAGCAGCGTAAACCCCACCGGGGAGCTGTTTTTT.

This chain joins TRBV6-6 and TRBJ1-1; D gene uncertain. CDR1 and CDR2 (germline): MNHNY, SVGAGI (reference sequence). The CDR3 extends over 13 amino acids. V was shortened by 6 bases and J by 4 bases, with 12 bases between the two germline ends. CDR3: CASRPRPSTEAFF. The CDR3 DNA is TGTGCCAGCAGGCCGCGACCGAGCACTGAAGCTTTCTTT.

The chain has TRBV18 and TRBJ1-2; a possible D gene is TRBD1 (5 bases). This CDR3 has 15 amino acids. Germline CDR1 reads KGHSH; CDR2 reads LQKENI. Trimming took 2 bases from V and 5 from J, leaving 15 bases between them. CDR3 protein: CASSPGPGSFYGYTF. DNA for the CDR3: TGTGCCAGCTCACCAGGGCCAGGGTCTTTTTATGGCTACACCTTC.

The V call is TRBV11-2, the J call TRBJ2-5, with TRBD1 identical over 9 bases. V dropped 0 bases and J dropped 5; count of bases not matched to a gene: 10. The CDR3 extends over 17 amino acids. In germline, CDR1 is SGHAT, CDR2 FQNNGV. CDR3 nucleotide sequence: TGTGCCAGCAGCTTAGACGAGGCGGGACAGGGTATGGAGACCCAGTACTTC. Its protein is CASSLDEAGQGMETQYF.

V usage is TRBV19 and J usage is TRBJ1-2; no firm D call. Germline values: CDR1 LNHDA, CDR2 SQIVND (reference sequence). The ends were cut back, 6 bases at V and 4 bases at J, with 15 bases in the middle. The CDR3 length is 14 residues. CDR3 nucleotides: TGTGCCAGTAGATTCGGTGACACAAGCTATGGCTACACCTTC. Translating it yields CASRFGDTSYGYTF.

This chain uses TRBV7-9 with TRBJ2-1; 8 positions match TRBD1. V shed 5 bases and J 5 bases; nucleotides not matched to a gene: 14. The CDR3 sequence is 17 residues long. The germline V gene encodes CDR1 SEHNR and CDR2 FQNEAQ (reference sequence). CDR3 loop: CASSPYTATGEDNEQFF. Written as DNA, the CDR3 is TGTGCCAGCAGCCCGTACACCGCGACAGGGGAGGACAATGAGCAGTTCTTC.

The chain joins TRBV10-1 to TRBJ2-5; D gene unclear. V lost 3 bases and J 4 bases, leaving 9 bases between the germline ends. The CDR3 runs 13 residues. From germline, CDR1 is WNHNN and CDR2 SYGVQD (reference sequence). The CDR3 DNA is TGCGCCAGCAGTGACCCTAGTCGAGAGACCCAGTACTTC. It is translated as CASSDPSRETQYF.

The chain joins TRBV29-1 to TRBJ2-3; D is uncertain. Germline V CDR1 and CDR2: SQVTM, ANQGSEA. Trimming shortened V by 0 bases and J by 8 bases, and 12 bases separated the two germline ends. This CDR3 region has 13 residues. The DNA of the CDR3 is TGCAGCGTTGAAGATCGACTTCCTAGTACGCAGTATTTT. This gives the protein CSVEDRLPSTQYF.

The CDR3 DNA is TGTGCCAGCAGGGGGCGCGACACCGGGGAGCTGTTTTTT. Protein sequence: CASRGRDTGELFF. This chain connects TRBV7-3 to TRBJ2-2, with D tentatively TRBD1 (5 bases). V lost 6 bases and J lost 3, with 8 bases in between. Germline V gene data show CDR1 as SGHTA and CDR2 as FQGTGA. The CDR3 is made up of 13 amino acids.

This chain links TRBV5-1 with TRBJ2-7; 13 nucleotides line up with TRBD2. J was trimmed by 6 bases and V by 4 bases; bases with no gene match: 7. Looked up from germline, CDR1 is SGHRS and CDR2 is YFSETQ. CDR3 length: 15 residues. In DNA form, the CDR3 reads TGCGCCAGCAGCACGGGACTAGCGGGACTAGGCGAGCAGTACTTC. It is translated as CASSTGLAGLGEQYF.

V is TRBV15 and J is TRBJ2-3; D is unclear. Per germline, CDR1 LNHNV and CDR2 YYDKDF (reference sequence). The CDR3 spans 13 residues. The V and J ends lost 2 bases and 4 bases respectively, with 7 bases between them. The CDR3, as DNA: TGTGCCACCAGCAGACCGTTTGCAGATACGCAGTATTTT. Translation gives CATSRPFADTQYF.

This clone has a single count. V gene TRBV9 combines with J gene TRBJ2-3; D may be TRBD1 (6 bases). V was cut by 1 base and J by 2 bases, with 14 bases left in between. CDR1 is SGDLS, CDR2 YYNGEE, per germline. The CDR3 is 16 amino acids. The CDR3 region is CASSVRGTGPTDTQYF. CDR3 DNA: TGTGCCAGCAGCGTAAGGGGAACAGGGCCCACAGATACGCAGTATTTT.

This clone was seen a handful of times. The chain employs TRBV6-1 and TRBJ1-5; D uncertain. Looked up from germline, CDR1 is MNHNS and CDR2 is SASEGT. The V end lost 6 bases, the J end lost 6 bases, and 12 bases lay between the germline ends. CDR3 size: 13 residues. CDR3 nucleotides: TGTGCCAGCAGGGGAAGTGGGTCTCAGCCCCAGCATTTT. Translation: CASRGSGSQPQHF.

This rearrangement joins TRBV6-5 to TRBJ1-1, with D possibly TRBD1 on 5 matching bases. Germline CDR1 reads MNHEY; CDR2 reads SVGAGI. Trimming shortened V by 6 bases and J by 2 bases, and 7 bases separated the two germline ends. The CDR3 loop spans 12 amino acids. CDR3 in DNA: TGTGCCAGCAGACAGGCAAACACTGAAGCTTTCTTT. This translates into CASRQANTEAFF.

V gene TRBV2 combines with J gene TRBJ2-1, with 7 bases aligning to TRBD1. J was trimmed by 5 bases and V by 10 bases; bases with no gene match: 2. CDR3 size: 11 residues. CDR1 and CDR2 from the germline V gene are SNHLY and FYNNEI. CDR3 DNA: TGTGCCAATGGACAGGACAATGAGCAGTTCTTC. Its protein product is CANGQDNEQFF.

V usage is TRBV6-6 and J usage is TRBJ1-1, with D possibly TRBD1 on 6 matching bases. The CDR3 covers 14 residues. Germline loops: CDR1 MNHNY, CDR2 SVGAGI (reference sequence). Deletions cut 8 bases from V and 5 bases from J, with 18 bases between. In DNA, the CDR3 is TGTGCCAGCTCCCTCGGGGGGGCTGAGACTGAAGCTTTCTTT. It specifies CASSLGGAETEAFF.